The T cell receptor beta chain under discussion was sequenced for a study of cytomegalovirus exposure and HLA in healthy donors. Overall study results and limits: There were around 160 TCR beta chains listed as cytomegalovirus-associated.

This clone was detected a few times. The antigen is unknown. This PCR relied on a set of 60 Vbeta primers and 13 Jbeta primers. Data came from immunoSEQ multiplex PCR; TCRdb stores just in-frame clones and leaves some out. The repertoire includes some 90,000 clones, just under 70% of them detected once, and roughly 2.7% sits in the top ten. The clonotype originates from a man aged 45-65 years in good health and CMV-seronegative. The sample taken for sequencing was PBMCs.

The CDR3 loop reads CASSLTGLAGATSTDTQYF. DNA of the CDR3: TGTGCCAGCTCATTAACGGGACTAGCGGGAGCCACTAGCACAGATACGCAGTATTTT. The chain combines TRBV18 with TRBJ2-3; TRBD2 agrees at 14 bases. Germline CDR1 KGHSH, CDR2 LQKENI. With 5 bases clipped from V and 0 bases from J, the junction kept 10 bases outside the gene matches. This CDR3 has 19 residues.